The table lists the clone carrying this TCR beta chain with a few counts. The sample belongs to a study of cytomegalovirus exposure and HLA in healthy donors. The PCR had 60 Vbeta and 13 Jbeta primers. The assay was immunoSEQ multiplex PCR, and TCRdb's table has in-frame clones only and misses some. The data show 200,000 or so clones, approximately 80% seen once. This CDR3 spans 14 amino acids. V lost 6 bases and J lost 3; bases outside the gene matches: 7. The germline V gene has CDR1 MNHNS and CDR2 SASEGT. This chain connects TRBV6-1 to TRBJ2-7; 8 nucleotides line up with TRBD1. The TCR was taken from a woman aged 30 to 39 in good health and CMV-seropositive. Sequencing input: PBMCs. CDR3 DNA: TGTGCCAGCAGCCAGACAGGGGTGGTCTACGAGCAGTACTTC. It yields the protein CASSQTGVVYEQYF.